The 15 T cell receptor beta chains below were found in one sample sequenced in a study of blood T cell repertoires in COVID-19. Only in-frame clones appear in the TCRdb table, and some are missing; sequencing was by immunoSEQ multiplex PCR. The sample contains around 100,000 clones, approximately 90% of which appear only once. The sample comprised peripheral blood. The receptors shown here come from a human donor in a cohort sampled during active COVID-19.

The rearrangement uses TRBV3-1 (or the pseudogene TRBV3-2) and TRBJ2-3; 11 bases are a match to TRBD2. In germline, CDR1 is LGHDT, CDR2 YNNKEL (reference sequence). Germline trimming cut 3 bases from V and 4 bases from J; bases unmatched to any gene: 9. The CDR3 contains 17 residues. The CDR3 protein is CASSHARLAGIADTQYF. CDR3 coding DNA: TGTGCCAGCAGCCATGCACGACTAGCGGGGATCGCAGATACGCAGTATTTT.

This rearrangement joins TRBV3-1 (or the pseudogene TRBV3-2) to TRBJ1-6; D remains ambiguous. Per germline, CDR1 LGHDT and CDR2 YNNKEL (reference sequence). Deletions cut 1 base from V and 4 bases from J, with 11 bases between. The CDR3 contains 16 residues. For the CDR3, the DNA is TGTGCCAGCAGCCAAGTAGGAGCTAGGTATAATTCACCCCTCCACTTT. Protein: CASSQVGARYNSPLHF.

The CDR3 DNA reads TGTGCCAGCAGCTCCGGTAGGGAGGGCCGGTCGTATGAGCAGTTCTTC. It encodes CASSSGREGRSYEQFF. The chain uses TRBV9 and TRBJ2-1, with TRBD2 matching over 7 bases. V lost 4 bases, J lost 8 bases, and 15 bases stayed unmatched. Per germline, CDR1 SGDLS and CDR2 YYNGEE. CDR3 length: 16 amino acids.

V usage is TRBV6-5 and J usage is TRBJ2-5; no firm D call. V lost 5 bases and J lost 4, with 5 bases in between. The CDR3 length is 11 residues. Germline V gene data show CDR1 as MNHEY and CDR2 as SVGAGI. The CDR3 DNA follows: TGTGCCAGCAGTCCAGGAGAGACCCAGTACTTC. Translating it yields CASSPGETQYF.

The table lists this clone with a count of one. The chain uses TRBV5-6 and TRBJ1-2; D might be TRBD1 (5 bases). The CDR3 runs 14 residues. Between the trimmed V and J ends, which lost 1 base and 6 bases, there was a span of 13 bases. Looked up from germline, CDR1 is SGHDT and CDR2 is YYEEEE. The CDR3, as DNA: TGTGCCAGCAGCTTGTCACGTTGGGGGGATGGCTACACCTTC. Its protein product is CASSLSRWGDGYTF.

The chain couples TRBV2 to TRBJ1-3; D is unresolved. The V end lost 2 bases, the J end lost 2 bases, and 19 bases lay between the germline ends. The length of the CDR3 is 18 residues. Germline V gene sequence: CDR1 SNHLY, CDR2 FYNNEI. Here the CDR3 DNA reads TGTGCCAGCAGTGAAAATCCTAGCGTTTCCGGGGCTGGAAACACCATATATTTT. Protein sequence: CASSENPSVSGAGNTIYF.

This clone was counted many times. The rearrangement joins TRBV27 to TRBJ1-1; 11 nucleotides line up with TRBD1. The CDR3 consists of 12 residues. Germline V gene sequence: CDR1 MNHEY, CDR2 SMNVEV (reference sequence). Trimming took 6 bases from V and 7 from J; bases not matched to a gene: 1. The chain's CDR3 is CASRGQGVEAFF. CDR3 coding DNA: TGTGCCAGCAGGGGACAGGGGGTTGAAGCTTTCTTT.

The chain couples TRBV10-3 to TRBJ2-7; D is ambiguous. Per the germline V gene, CDR1 is ENHRY and CDR2 is SYGVKD. This CDR3 comprises 12 residues. V gave up 2 bases and J gave up 3 bases, with 5 bases separating them. DNA of the CDR3: TGTGCCATCAGTGAGAGTAGCTACGAGCAGTACTTC. It specifies CAISESSYEQYF.

The J gene is TRBJ2-7, the V gene TRBV7-9; no clear D. This CDR3 contains 12 residues. V was cut by 5 bases and J by 2 bases, with 7 bases left in between. CDR1 and CDR2 from the germline V gene are SEHNR and FQNEAQ (reference sequence). Here the CDR3 reads CASSPSPYEQYF. Here the CDR3 DNA reads TGTGCCAGCAGCCCTAGTCCCTACGAGCAGTACTTC.

This rearrangement joins TRBV6-5 to TRBJ1-2, with a tentative D call TRBD1 (5 bases). The CDR3 has 15 residues. The ends were cut back, 4 bases at V and 6 bases at J, with 18 bases in the middle. Germline V gene lookup returns CDR1 MNHEY and CDR2 SVGAGI. The CDR3 sequence is CASSWGPRAGDGYTF. In DNA, the CDR3 is TGTGCCAGCAGTTGGGGCCCCAGGGCCGGTGATGGCTACACCTTC.

The rearrangement joins TRBV5-1 to TRBJ1-3, with 9 positions matching TRBD1. Looked up from germline, CDR1 is SGHRS and CDR2 is YFSETQ. The ends lost 1 base at V and 0 bases at J; junction bases unmatched: 2. CDR3 size: 16 residues. CDR3 sequence (DNA): TGCGCCAGCAGCTTGAGGGGACAGGGCTCTGGAAACACCATATATTTT. The encoded protein is CASSLRGQGSGNTIYF.

This clone came up many times. The gene calls are TRBV2 and TRBJ1-1; weak D call: TRBD1 (6 bases). V lost 6 bases and J lost 0, with 11 bases in between. The germline V gene encodes CDR1 SNHLY and CDR2 FYNNEI. CDR3 length: 14 residues. CDR3 in DNA: TGTGCCAGCAGGACAGGAACGATGAACACTGAAGCTTTCTTT. It codes for CASRTGTMNTEAFF.

The V call is TRBV28, the J call TRBJ1-2; 7 bases match TRBD1. The J segment lost 4 bases and the V segment lost 2 bases, leaving 4 bases of the junction unmatched. Germline V gene lookup returns CDR1 MDHEN and CDR2 SYDVKM. This CDR3 comprises 14 residues. This CDR3 is CASSLPGGTYGYTF. As DNA, the CDR3 is TGTGCCAGCAGTTTACCAGGGGGGACCTATGGCTACACCTTC.

The chain is built from TRBV19 and TRBJ2-2; TRBD1 is a possible D gene (6 bases). Trimming shortened V by 1 base and J by 4 bases, and 10 bases separated the two germline ends. Per germline, CDR1 LNHDA and CDR2 SQIVND (reference sequence). The CDR3 runs to 15 residues. CDR3 coding DNA: TGTGCCAGTAGTATAGGGGACATTGGCACCGGGGAGCTGTTTTTT. Encoded protein: CASSIGDIGTGELFF.

The V call is TRBV11-2, the J call TRBJ2-1; D perhaps matches TRBD2 (6 bases). This CDR3 comprises 15 residues. With 4 bases removed from V and 4 bases from J, the gap between germline ends came to 14 bases. The V gene's germline CDR1 is SGHAT and CDR2 FQNNGV. The CDR3 nucleotides read TGTGCCAGCAGCTCAATATTGGGGGGTTACAATGAGCAGTTCTTC. Translated, it gives CASSSILGGYNEQFF.